This T cell receptor beta chain appears in the sequencing data of a study of blood T cell repertoires in COVID-19. How the authors handled the data: How many nucleated cells were present was estimated from reference gene primer amplification. Clones were sequenced by immunoSEQ multiplex PCR, and TCRdb holds only the in-frame ones, with some missing. For V, J and clone size, that table is used; D and trimming come from the DNA. The sample lists 85,000 to 120,000 clones; about 84% were seen once. Germline V gene data show CDR1 as SEHNR and CDR2 as FQNEAQ (reference sequence). There are 12 residues in the CDR3. V lost 1 base, J lost 8 bases, and 3 bases lay in between.

The sequencing input was peripheral blood. This chain uses TRBV7-9 with TRBJ1-6; the D is unclear. This TCR came from a woman aged 55-75 years with acute or convalescent COVID-19. The CDR3 region is CASSLVDSPLHF. CDR3 nucleotide sequence: TGTGCCAGCAGCTTAGTCGATTCACCCCTCCACTTT.